The 8 T cell receptor beta chains below come from one sample, sequenced in a study of vaccination and CD4 T cells after COVID-19. No antigens are known for them. Treatment defined: roughly 11-day PBMC culture with coronavirus spike peptide pools or control peptides (ViraFEST assay). With the Oncomine TCR Beta short-read assay, DNA from cultured CD4+ T cells was sequenced. MiXCR was run by TCRdb on the PCR reads, yielding one entry per CDR3 protein. The sample lists roughly 20,000 distinct CDR3 sequences; more than 40% were seen once. The sample in question was CD4+ T cells from blood, cultured in vitro, obtained before SARS-CoV-2 vaccination. Source of these receptors: a human donor who had recovered from COVID-19.

This chain links TRBV2 with TRBJ1-1; D not resolved. V was shortened by 5 bases and J by 1 base, with 8 bases between the two germline ends. The germline V gene has CDR1 SNHLY and CDR2 FYNNEI. CDR3 length: 13 residues. The CDR3 spells CASSPERNTEAFF. CDR3 in DNA: TGTGCCAGCAGTCCGGAGAGGAACACTGAAGCTTTCTTT.

This chain joins TRBV7-2 and TRBJ2-2, with unresolved D. The CDR3 runs to 16 residues. Trimming left V 3 bases short and J 7 bases short, with 18 bases between. Germline loops: CDR1 SGHTA, CDR2 FQGNSA. CDR3 coding DNA: TGTGCCAGCAGCTTCGCGACCTTAGTATCATACGGGGAGCTGTTTTTT. This gives the protein CASSFATLVSYGELFF.

The chain combines TRBV11-3 with TRBJ2-2, with D perhaps matching TRBD2 (6 bases). CDR3 size: 13 residues. Germline CDR1 is SGHNT and CDR2 is YENEEA. V shed 5 bases and J shed 4 bases, with 8 bases lying between them. CDR3 in amino acids: CASSRDFTGELFF. Written as DNA, the CDR3 is TGTGCCAGCAGCCGGGACTTCACCGGGGAGCTGTTTTTT.

This clonotype has more than one count but fewer than ten. A read error may produce the germline difference seen at one junction end. The chain joins TRBV27 to TRBJ2-7; tentatively, D is TRBD2 (6 bases). Germline CDR1 is MNHEY and CDR2 is SMNVEV (reference sequence). The CDR3 has 11 residues. The CDR3 loop reads CASRKSGLLNF. The CDR3 nucleotides are TGTGCCAGCAGAAAGTCAGGACTATTAAACTTC.

This clonotype was seen a few times. CDR3 sequence (DNA): TGTGCCAGCAGAGACCAGACAGGCAATTCACCCCTCCACTTT. Protein: CASRDQTGNSPLHF. This chain joins TRBV6-1 and TRBJ1-6, with a weak D call TRBD1 (6 bases). From germline, CDR1 is MNHNS and CDR2 SASEGT. V shed 6 bases and J shed 7 bases, with 13 bases lying between them. The CDR3 spans 14 residues.

The V and J genes are TRBV27 and TRBJ2-2; 7 bases map to TRBD2. Germline lookup yields CDR1 MNHEY and CDR2 SMNVEV (reference sequence). J lost 2 bases, V lost 8 bases, and 5 bases had no gene match. The CDR3 runs to 14 residues. The CDR3 bases are TGTGCCAGCGGACTAGACCAAAACACCGGGGAGCTGTTTTTT. As protein: CASGLDQNTGELFF.

J is TRBJ1-3 and V is TRBV11-3; no clear D gene. The CDR3 has 13 residues. Trimming cost V 1 base and J 3 bases, with 4 bases left between them. The V gene's germline CDR1 is SGHNT and CDR2 YENEEA. CDR3 sequence: CASSLVSGNTIYF. The CDR3 DNA sequence: TGTGCCAGCAGCTTAGTCAGTGGAAACACCATATATTTT. Filled out from reference TRBV11-3 and TRBJ1-3, the complete variable domain reads EAGVVQSPRYKIIEKKQPVAFWCNPISGHNTLYWYLQNLGQGPELLIRYENEEAVDDSQLPKDRFSAERLKGVDSTLKIQPAELGDSAVYLCASSLVSGNTIYFGEGSWLTVV.

V usage is TRBV30 and J usage is TRBJ1-1; D gene uncertain. Germline-derived CDR1 and CDR2 are GTSNPN and SVGIG (reference sequence). Trimming took off 0 bases at V and 3 bases at J, with 8 bases between the two ends. This CDR3 has 13 amino acids. The CDR3 is CAWSVGRDTEAFF. In DNA, the CDR3 is TGTGCCTGGAGTGTGGGAAGAGACACTGAAGCTTTCTTT.